One and the same sample provided the 26 T cell receptor beta chains below, sequenced in a study of shared clonotypes between healthy human individuals. Some clones are missing from TCRdb's copy, which holds only in-frame ones; the method was immunoSEQ multiplex PCR. Of 500,000 to 700,000 clones listed, 85% to 95% are singletons. Naive-designated CD8 cells lacked CD45RO, were positively enriched for CCR7, and omitted terminally differentiated effector memory CD45RA+ cells. Sequencing was carried out using naive CD8+ T cells sorted from blood. The receptors originated from a woman aged 25-40 years in good health.

The rearrangement links TRBV7-9 to TRBJ2-1, with D unresolved. The V end was cut by 1 base, the J end by 8 bases, with 6 bases between. Germline V gives CDR1 SEHNR, CDR2 FQNEAQ (reference sequence). The CDR3 totals 12 residues. CDR3 protein: CASSLVDDEQFF. The CDR3 DNA reads TGTGCCAGCAGCTTAGTTGACGATGAGCAGTTCTTC. Full variable domain (rest looked up from reference TRBV7-9 and TRBJ2-1): DTGVSQNPRHKITKRGQNVTFRCDPISEHNRLYWYRQTLGQGPEFLTYFQNEAQLEKSRLLSDRFSAERPKGSFSTLEIQRTEQGDSAMYLCASSLVDDEQFFGPGTRLTVL.

The chain is built from TRBV7-9 and TRBJ2-7; TRBD1 is a possible D gene (6 bases). The CDR3 consists of 13 residues. Germline CDR1 SEHNR, CDR2 FQNEAQ (reference sequence). V gave up 6 bases and J gave up 6 bases, with 15 bases separating them. The chain's CDR3 is CASREMGAGEQYF. CDR3 bases: TGTGCCAGCAGGGAGATGGGGGCAGGCGAGCAGTACTTC.

V usage is TRBV7-9 and J usage is TRBJ1-6; 8 bases are shared with TRBD1. Germline V gene data show CDR1 as SEHNR and CDR2 as FQNEAQ (reference sequence). The CDR3 loop spans 13 amino acids. Trimming took 7 bases from V and 10 from J; bases not matched to a gene: 6. The CDR3 sequence: CASTGGPGSPLHF. CDR3 DNA sequence: TGTGCCAGCACAGGGGGCCCAGGGTCACCCCTCCACTTT.

The chain uses TRBV5-6 and TRBJ2-6, with 7 positions matching TRBD2. The germline V gene has CDR1 SGHDT and CDR2 YYEEEE. The CDR3 is made up of 16 amino acids. Trimming removed 0 bases from V and 3 bases from J; junction bases left unmatched: 3. The CDR3: CASSLVGGSGANVLTF. The DNA of the CDR3 is TGTGCCAGCAGCTTGGTAGGCGGGAGTGGGGCCAACGTCCTGACTTTC. Full variable domain (remainder filled in from reference TRBV5-6 and TRBJ2-6): DAGVTQSPTHLIKTRGQQVTLRCSPKSGHDTVSWYQQALGQGPQFIFQYYEEEERQRGNFPDRFSGHQFPNYSSELNVNALLLGDSALYLCASSLVGGSGANVLTFGAGSRLTVL.

The chain couples TRBV6-1 to TRBJ2-7, with 7 bases lining up with TRBD1. Germline V gene sequence: CDR1 MNHNS, CDR2 SASEGT. Trimming took 6 bases from V and 3 from J; bases not matched to a gene: 8. CDR3 length equals 14 residues. The CDR3 nucleotides are TGTGCCAGCAGCGCCGGGACAGCCCACTACGAGCAGTACTTC. Its translation is CASSAGTAHYEQYF.

The rearrangement uses TRBV11-2 and TRBJ2-7, with D perhaps matching TRBD1 or TRBD2 (5 bases each). V was pared by 5 bases and J by 4 bases, with 12 bases between. From germline, CDR1 is SGHAT and CDR2 FQNNGV. The CDR3 length is 13 residues. In DNA, the CDR3 is TGTGCCAGCAGCGCCGGGACCATGTACGAGCAGTACTTC. Translated: CASSAGTMYEQYF.

The chain has TRBV7-9 and TRBJ1-1; D gene unclear. Per the germline V gene, CDR1 is SEHNR and CDR2 is FQNEAQ (reference sequence). The V end was cut by 5 bases, the J end by 4 bases, with 14 bases between. CDR3 size: 14 residues. Here the CDR3 reads CASSLGGLGTEAFF. The CDR3 bases are TGTGCCAGCAGCCTCGGAGGATTGGGCACTGAAGCTTTCTTT.

The chain carries TRBV19 and TRBJ2-7; TRBD2 matches at 8 bases. Trimming at V came to 9 bases and at J to 7 bases, leaving 8 bases not matched to a gene. CDR1 LNHDA and CDR2 SQIVND come from the germline V gene (reference sequence). This CDR3 spans 12 amino acids. CDR3 amino acids: CASLGGAEEQYF. CDR3 nucleotide sequence: TGTGCCAGCCTCGGGGGGGCGGAAGAGCAGTACTTC. Supplemented by reference TRBV19 and TRBJ2-7, the full variable domain reads DGGITQSPKYLFRKEGQNVTLSCEQNLNHDAMYWYRQDPGQGLRLIYYSQIVNDFQKGDIAEGYSVSREKKESFPLTVTSAQKNPTAFYLCASLGGAEEQYFGPGTRLTVT.

The J gene is TRBJ2-7, the V gene TRBV4-1; D perhaps matches TRBD2 (5 bases). The length of the CDR3 is 15 residues. Germline V gene data show CDR1 as MGHRA and CDR2 as YSYEKL. Trimming took off 4 bases at V and 6 bases at J, with 19 bases between the two ends. The CDR3 protein is CASSPFEGEGFEQYF. In DNA, the CDR3 is TGCGCCAGCAGCCCCTTTGAGGGAGAAGGGTTCGAGCAGTACTTC.

As for this clone: The same CDR3 is also encoded by other DNA sequences in this sample. In DNA form, the CDR3 reads TGTGCCAGTAGTATTGAAGGGAACACTGAAGCTTTCTTT. This sequence encodes CASSIEGNTEAFF. The rearrangement uses TRBV19 and TRBJ1-1; D unclear. Germline loops: CDR1 LNHDA, CDR2 SQIVND (reference sequence). The CDR3 runs to 13 residues. Trimming pared 3 bases from V and 1 base from J, leaving 6 bases between.

J is TRBJ1-1 and V is TRBV29-1; a possible D gene is TRBD1 (6 bases). The V gene lost 8 bases and the J gene lost 6 bases, with 25 bases spanning the gap. Germline V gene lookup returns CDR1 SQVTM and CDR2 ANQGSEA. The CDR3 sequence is 15 residues long. CDR3 DNA: TGCAGCACCGATAGGCAGGGGCCATATCTGGCTGAAGCTTTCTTT. Its protein is CSTDRQGPYLAEAFF.

The chain recombines TRBV27 with TRBJ2-1; TRBD2 matches at 7 bases. Germline V lookup: CDR1 MNHEY, CDR2 SMNVEV (reference sequence). CDR3 length: 13 residues. V lost 7 bases to trimming and J lost 7 bases; unmatched junction nucleotides: 7. The CDR3 sequence is CASTTGTMNEQFF. In nucleotides, the CDR3 is TGTGCCAGCACCACCGGGACTATGAATGAGCAGTTCTTC.

This chain links TRBV2 with TRBJ2-5; no clear D. V lost 4 bases and J 0 bases, leaving 6 bases between the germline ends. The CDR3 length is 13 residues. CDR1 and CDR2 from the germline V gene are SNHLY and FYNNEI. The CDR3 protein is CASSVWYQETQYF. CDR3 sequence (DNA): TGTGCCAGCAGTGTCTGGTACCAAGAGACCCAGTACTTC.

The J gene is TRBJ2-3, the V gene TRBV6-6, with TRBD1 matching over 9 bases. V was pared by 6 bases and J by 5 bases, with 6 bases of the junction left unmatched. CDR3 length: 14 residues. The germline gives CDR1 MNHNY, CDR2 SVGAGI (reference sequence). Written as DNA, the CDR3 is TGTGCCAGCAGGGGGACAGGGTTAGGAGATACGCAGTATTTT. Translation: CASRGTGLGDTQYF.

The V gene is TRBV11-2, the J gene TRBJ2-7; no clear D gene. The CDR3 runs to 16 residues. Trimming removed 3 bases at V and 2 bases at J, with 17 bases between. Germline V CDR1 and CDR2: SGHAT, FQNNGV. The CDR3: CASSFSPRGVTYEQYF. The CDR3 DNA is TGTGCCAGCAGCTTCTCCCCCCGAGGCGTAACCTACGAGCAGTACTTC.

The sample holds a few counts of this clone. The chain uses TRBV2 and TRBJ2-7; D is possibly TRBD2 (5 bases). Germline lookup yields CDR1 SNHLY and CDR2 FYNNEI. Trimming cost V 7 bases and J 6 bases, with 7 bases left between them. CDR3 length: 10 residues. The CDR3, as DNA: TGTGCCAGCATTGAGGGCGAGCAGTACTTC. This sequence encodes CASIEGEQYF.

The chain links TRBV4-1 to TRBJ2-1; 12 bases are a match to TRBD2. CDR3 length: 17 amino acids. Trimming at V came to 5 bases and at J to 8 bases, leaving 13 bases not matched to a gene. Germline lookup yields CDR1 MGHRA and CDR2 YSYEKL. CDR3 nucleotides: TGCGCCAGCAGCTCATTCCCCCCGACTAGCGGGAGTGATGAGCAGTTCTTC. Residues: CASSSFPPTSGSDEQFF.

The genes are TRBV7-8 and TRBJ1-2; D not certain. Germline-derived CDR1 and CDR2 are SGHVS and FQNEAQ. Trimming stripped 5 bases from V and 2 bases from J, with 9 bases between. The CDR3 spans 13 residues. The CDR3 coding sequence is TGTGCCAGCAGCCTAGTCGAGAACTATGGCTACACCTTC. It specifies CASSLVENYGYTF.

The chain employs TRBV4-1 and TRBJ2-7; TRBD2 aligns across 8 bases. The V gene's germline CDR1 is MGHRA and CDR2 YSYEKL. This CDR3 region has 15 residues. The J segment lost 4 bases and the V segment lost 3 bases, leaving 8 bases of the junction unmatched. This CDR3 is CASSHRSGGPYEQYF. CDR3 nucleotide sequence: TGCGCCAGCAGCCATAGATCGGGAGGGCCGTACGAGCAGTACTTC.

V is TRBV5-4 and J is TRBJ2-7, with D possibly being TRBD2 (6 bases). The germline V gene has CDR1 SGHNT and CDR2 YYREEE (reference sequence). This CDR3 spans 15 amino acids. Between the trimmed V and J ends, which lost 2 bases and 5 bases, there was a span of 17 bases. In nucleotides, the CDR3 is TGTGCCAGCAGCTTTAATGGGGGGACTTGGGACGAGCAGTACTTC. This gives the protein CASSFNGGTWDEQYF.

V usage is TRBV5-3 and J usage is TRBJ2-7; 8 nucleotides line up with TRBD1. TRBV5-3 is annotated as an ORF whose role is uncertain. Losses at the gene ends were 4 bases for V and 4 bases for J; bases not matched to a gene: 13. The CDR3 is 16 amino acids. The DNA for the CDR3 is TGTGCCAGAAGCGCCGCGTCGAGACAGGGGAATTACGAGCAGTACTTC. It codes for CARSAASRQGNYEQYF.

J is TRBJ2-7 and V is TRBV28, with D perhaps TRBD2 (5 bases). Trimming left V 4 bases short and J 2 bases short, with 15 bases between. CDR3 size: 15 residues. Germline CDR1 and CDR2: MDHEN and SYDVKM. For the CDR3, the DNA is TGTGCCAGCAGTTACCCGGGGTCTGGACCCTACGAGCAGTACTTC. Amino acids: CASSYPGSGPYEQYF.

The chain is built from TRBV2 and TRBJ2-7; D call uncertain. In germline, CDR1 is SNHLY, CDR2 FYNNEI. The CDR3 totals 10 residues. V was shortened by 6 bases and J by 5 bases, with 5 bases between the two germline ends. This chain's CDR3 is CASRINEQYF. As DNA, the CDR3 is TGTGCCAGCAGGATCAACGAGCAGTACTTC.

The V call is TRBV28, the J call TRBJ2-4, with D possibly TRBD2 on 5 matching bases. Germline CDR1 reads MDHEN; CDR2 reads SYDVKM. V was shortened by 2 bases and J by 7 bases, with 15 bases between the two germline ends. The CDR3 is 15 residues long. In DNA, the CDR3 is TGTGCCAGCAGTTTAAATCTAGAACCGGGGAACATTCAGTACTTC. Translating gives CASSLNLEPGNIQYF.

The sample holds one count of this clone. The chain employs TRBV2 and TRBJ1-4; a possible D gene is TRBD1 (6 bases). The CDR3 consists of 14 residues. The V end was cut by 8 bases, the J end by 5 bases, with 15 bases between. Germline V gene data show CDR1 as SNHLY and CDR2 as FYNNEI. The CDR3 nucleotides read TGTGCCAGCGTTGAGGGGGGAGAGAATGAAAAACTGTTTTTT. This encodes CASVEGGENEKLFF. The variable domain in full, with the rest retrieved from reference TRBV2 and TRBJ1-4, is EPEVTQTPSHQVTQMGQEVILRCVPISNHLYFYWYRQILGQKVEFLVSFYNNEISEKSEIFDDQFSVERPDGSNFTLKIRSTKLEDSAMYFCASVEGGENEKLFFGSGTQLSVL.

J is TRBJ1-1 and V is TRBV28; D is unclear. V shed 2 bases and J shed 1 base, with 14 bases lying between them. CDR1 MDHEN and CDR2 SYDVKM come from the germline V gene. The length of the CDR3 is 16 residues. The CDR3 coding sequence is TGTGCCAGCAGTTTAACGCGAAAAGGGCGGAACACTGAAGCTTTCTTT. As protein: CASSLTRKGRNTEAFF. Full variable domain (missing parts from reference TRBV28 and TRBJ1-1): DVKVTQSSRYLVKRTGEKVFLECVQDMDHENMFWYRQDPGLGLRLIYFSYDVKMKEKGDIPEGYSVSREKKERFSLILESASTNQTSMYLCASSLTRKGRNTEAFFGQGTRLTVV.